Listed here is a single TCR beta chain. This entry belongs to a study of cytomegalovirus exposure and HLA in healthy donors. Germline-derived CDR1 and CDR2 are MDHEN and SYDVKM. The CDR3 has 16 residues. The junction had 8 bases not matched to a gene; V was cut back by 5 bases and J by 1 base. PCR employed 60 Vbeta and 13 Jbeta primers. This table comes from immunoSEQ multiplex PCR, and its TCRdb copy is limited to in-frame clones, with some not included. The table includes roughly 120,000 clones, 74% detected once. The chain uses TRBV28 and TRBJ1-2; 9 positions agree with TRBD1. This TCR was recovered from a woman between 50 and 59 years old in good health and CMV-seropositive. Sequenced sample: PBMCs. The CDR3 sequence is CASSRTGTGINYGYTF. CDR3 sequence (DNA): TGTGCCAGCAGTCGAACCGGGACAGGGATTAACTATGGCTACACCTTC.